This TCR beta chain was found in a study of Graves' ophthalmopathy and Graves' hyperthyroidism. Amplification from RNA transcripts yielded the TCR beta CDR3 regions. Amplification began with first-round RT-PCR using HTBI primers, then second-round multiplex PCR was performed. Via MiXCR, TCRdb re-called the multiplex PCR reads, giving one row per CDR3 protein. The table has 360,000 or so distinct CDR3 sequences, 18% seen once. Moderate-to-severe activity, CAS ≥3, NOSPECS ≥4 and duration under 3 months were recorded for donors with ophthalmopathy. Thyroid ultrasound, orbital computed tomography, TRAb, serum thyroxine and clinical symptoms formed the basis of diagnosis. V lost 5 bases and J lost 0; bases outside the gene matches: 4. Germline assignment: CDR1 LNHDA and CDR2 SQIVND (reference sequence). CDR3 size: 15 residues.

The chain has TRBV19 and TRBJ2-5, with 9 positions matching TRBD2. Specimen: peripheral blood. The sequence came from a woman younger than 35 with Graves' ophthalmopathy. Here the CDR3 DNA reads TGTGCCAGTAGTCGTTCTAGCGGGGACCAAGAGACCCAGTACTTC. This codes for CASSRSSGDQETQYF.